This TCR beta chain came from a study of shared clonotypes between healthy human individuals. Using immunoSEQ multiplex PCR, the repertoire was profiled, and TCRdb retains in-frame clones only, with some absent. Among under 85,000 clones listed, 60% to 80% were seen once. The germline V gene has CDR1 MGHRA and CDR2 YSYEKL. Losses at the gene ends were 4 bases for V and 6 bases for J; bases not matched to a gene: 12. The CDR3 totals 16 residues. Sequencing used memory CD8+ T cells sorted from blood. The subset here: CD45RO+ cells pooled with CCR7-negative TemRA cells. This receptor was identified in a man aged 30-40 years in good health. The chain couples TRBV4-1 to TRBJ1-5; TRBD1 agrees at 7 bases. This chain's CDR3 is CASSPDRESFPQPQHF. DNA for the CDR3: TGCGCCAGCAGCCCCGACAGGGAGTCATTTCCTCAGCCCCAGCATTTT.